The rows below give T cell receptor beta chains drawn from one sample of a study of blood T cell repertoires in COVID-19. Some clones are missing from TCRdb's copy, which holds only in-frame ones; the method was immunoSEQ multiplex PCR. Of about 480,000 clones listed, approximately 88% are singletons. The sequenced sample was peripheral blood. Every receptor here comes from a woman aged 45 to 65 with COVID-19, enrolled during active disease. CDR3s include the opening cysteine and the closing phenylalanine or tryptophan. A D gene is named only where the DNA matches it firmly. Rows give clone size only sometimes, using once, few, many, or a class for an expanded clone.

>TRBD2|.|TRBJ2-1|TRBV7-6
CASSLTSGGALSYNEQFF
TGTGCCAGCAGCTTGACTAGCGGGGGGGCCTTATCCTACAATGAGCAGTTCTTC
>.|once|TRBJ2-7|TRBV11-2
CASSPKAGAGSYEQYF
TGTGCCAGCAGCCCAAAGGCAGGGGCAGGGTCCTACGAGCAGTACTTC
>TRBD2|.|TRBJ2-4|TRBV28
CASSWGRGKNIQYF
TGTGCCAGCAGCTGGGGGAGGGGCAAAAACATTCAGTACTTC
>.|.|TRBJ1-6|TRBV5-1
CASSSPQAGSNNSPLHF
TGCGCCAGCAGCAGCCCCCAAGCGGGGTCCAATAATTCACCCCTCCACTTT
>.|.|TRBJ1-2|TRBV7-2
CASSLVGGELPNYGYTF
TGTGCCAGCAGCTTAGTCGGAGGGGAACTACCTAACTATGGCTACACCTTC
>.|once|TRBJ2-3|TRBV28
CASSRDGGPTDTQYF
TGTGCCAGCAGCCGAGACGGGGGACCCACAGATACGCAGTATTTT
>.|.|TRBJ2-5|TRBV27
CASRQWETQYF
TGTGCCAGCAGGCAGTGGGAGACCCAGTACTTC
>.|few|TRBJ1-1|TRBV5-5
CASSLVSNTEAFF
TGTGCCAGCAGCTTGGTATCGAACACTGAAGCTTTCTTT
>TRBD1|.|TRBJ1-2|TRBV7-2
CASSFPGGGQGTGYTF
TGTGCCAGCAGCTTTCCTGGGGGAGGACAGGGGACTGGCTACACCTTC
>TRBD1|.|TRBJ2-1|TRBV7-9
CASSPLQGTHNEQFF
TGTGCCAGCAGCCCCCTACAGGGGACCCACAATGAGCAGTTCTTC
>TRBD1|.|TRBJ1-5|TRBV6-6
CASSYSRGRSNQPQHF
TGTGCCAGCAGTTACTCGAGGGGGCGAAGCAATCAGCCCCAGCATTTT
>.|.|TRBJ1-1|TRBV19
CASSMEVYTEAFF
TGTGCCAGTAGTATGGAGGTTTACACTGAAGCTTTCTTT
>.|.|TRBJ1-2|TRBV12-3/TRBV12-4
CASSLQRTDGYTF
TGTGCCAGCAGCCTTCAGAGGACAGATGGCTACACCTTC
>TRBD1|.|TRBJ2-7|TRBV7-9
CASSPSVRQGPIYEQYF
TGTGCCAGCAGCCCCTCCGTGAGACAGGGACCGATCTACGAGCAGTACTTC
>TRBD1|once|TRBJ1-1|TRBV6-6
CASSNGQGFEDTEAFF
TGTGCCAGCAGTAACGGACAGGGGTTCGAAGACACTGAAGCTTTCTTT
>TRBD1|.|TRBJ1-5|TRBV19
CASSVRQGTPNQPQHF
TGTGCCAGTAGTGTCCGACAGGGGACCCCCAATCAGCCCCAGCATTTT
>TRBD1|few|TRBJ1-1|TRBV9
CASSRTGDTEAFF
TGTGCCAGCAGCAGAACAGGGGACACTGAAGCTTTCTTT
>.|.|TRBJ1-2|TRBV29-1
CSVESAPSGYTF
TGCAGCGTTGAATCCGCGCCGAGTGGCTACACCTTC
>.|.|TRBJ2-3|TRBV20-1
CSAEHTDTQYF
TGCAGTGCTGAGCACACAGATACGCAGTATTTT
>.|.|TRBJ1-2|TRBV12-3/TRBV12-4
CASSFGYGYTF
TGTGCCAGCAGTTTCGGGTATGGCTACACCTTC
>TRBD1|.|TRBJ2-7|TRBV11-2
CASGNRGKRYEQYF
TGTGCCAGCGGGAACAGGGGCAAGCGCTACGAGCAGTACTTC
>.|.|TRBJ2-3|TRBV7-6
CASSLVPRTTDTQYF
TGTGCCAGCAGCTTAGTGCCACGGACTACAGATACGCAGTATTTT
>TRBD1|.|TRBJ1-2|TRBV15
CATSRLDRGLNYGYTF
TGTGCCACCAGCAGATTAGACAGGGGGCTTAACTATGGCTACACCTTC
>.|.|TRBJ1-6|TRBV21-1
CASSKALSRQSYNSPLHF
TGTGCCAGCAGCAAAGCCCTAAGCCGACAGTCCTATAATTCACCCCTCCACTTT
>TRBD1|.|TRBJ1-1|TRBV5-1
CASSHGQGGTEAFF
TGCGCCAGCAGCCATGGACAGGGGGGCACTGAAGCTTTCTTT
>TRBD1|.|TRBJ1-4|TRBV5-6
CASSNALGQWNEKLFF
TGTGCCAGCAGCAACGCCCTGGGACAGTGGAATGAAAAACTGTTTTTT
>.|.|TRBJ1-2|TRBV5-1
CASSLRSDYGYTF
TGCGCCAGCAGCCTCCGGTCCGATTATGGCTACACCTTC
>TRBD2|once|TRBJ2-7|TRBV7-8
CASSLWGSGGPSYEQYF
TGTGCCAGCAGCCTCTGGGGGAGCGGGGGCCCCTCCTACGAGCAGTACTTC
>.|.|TRBJ1-4|TRBV7-8
CASSLAATGGEKLFF
TGTGCCAGCAGCTTAGCGGCCACGGGAGGGGAAAAACTGTTTTTT
>TRBD1|.|TRBJ1-2|TRBV2
CASRADRLRYTF
TGTGCCAGCAGAGCGGACAGGTTGAGATACACCTTC
>.|.|TRBJ2-5|TRBV13
CASRQYVLAAQETQYF
TGTGCCAGCAGACAATACGTATTGGCGGCCCAAGAGACCCAGTACTTC
>TRBD1|.|TRBJ2-1|TRBV12-5
CASGLVLGTDNEQFF
TGTGCTAGTGGTTTGGTACTCGGGACAGACAATGAGCAGTTCTTC
>TRBD1|.|TRBJ1-4|TRBV5-6
CASSLLGTGWDEKLFF
TGTGCCAGCAGCTTGTTGGGGACAGGCTGGGATGAAAAACTGTTTTTT
>.|.|TRBJ1-3|TRBV5-1
CASSLALPGAGNTIYF
TGCGCCAGCAGCTTGGCCCTCCCAGGGGCTGGAAACACCATATATTTT
>.|.|TRBJ1-3|TRBV6-1
CASSGGRDRRFSSGNTIYF
TGTGCCAGCAGTGGGGGCCGAGACAGGCGTTTTTCCTCTGGAAACACCATATATTTT
>.|.|TRBJ2-2|TRBV2
CASSNSNTGELFF
TGTGCCAGCTCTAACTCTAACACCGGGGAGCTGTTTTTT
>TRBD1|.|TRBJ2-4|TRBV6-1
CASTERGLVDIQYF
TGTGCCAGCACTGAAAGGGGGCTGGTAGACATTCAGTACTTC
>.|.|TRBJ2-7|TRBV18
CASSPRGGVGHEQYF
TGTGCCAGCTCACCGCGTGGAGGGGTAGGCCACGAGCAGTACTTC
>TRBD2|.|TRBJ2-3|TRBV4-1
CASSQDESVAGGHSTDTQYF
TGCGCCAGCAGCCAAGATGAGTCGGTAGCGGGGGGCCACAGCACAGATACGCAGTATTTT
>.|.|TRBJ1-1|TRBV12-3/TRBV12-4
CVTRAVGSPEAFF
TGTGTGACGAGGGCCGTGGGGAGCCCTGAAGCTTTCTTT
>.|.|TRBJ1-2|TRBV6-1
CASSEGWQGGGYTF
TGTGCCAGCAGTGAAGGTTGGCAGGGAGGAGGCTACACCTTC
>.|.|TRBJ2-3|TRBV3-1/TRBV3-2
CASRHPLADTQYF
TGTGCCAGCAGACATCCTCTAGCGGATACGCAGTATTTT
>.|.|TRBJ1-1|TRBV12-5
CASGSGGTEAFF
TGTGCTAGTGGTTCCGGGGGCACTGAAGCTTTCTTT
>TRBD2|few|TRBJ2-7|TRBV11-2
CASSTGLAGVGEQYF
TGTGCCAGCAGCACCGGACTAGCGGGGGTTGGGGAGCAGTACTTC
>.|.|TRBJ2-2|TRBV19
CASSPGERELFF
TGTGCCAGTAGCCCGGGGGAGCGGGAGCTGTTTTTT
>TRBD1|once|TRBJ1-1|TRBV7-7
CASSLAQGDSFGAEAFF
TGTGCCAGCAGCTTAGCGCAAGGGGACAGTTTTGGCGCTGAAGCTTTCTTT
>TRBD1|.|TRBJ1-6|TRBV15
CATSAGQAGNSPLHF
TGTGCCACCAGTGCGGGACAGGCTGGGAATTCACCCCTCCACTTT
>.|.|TRBJ2-3|TRBV11-3
CASGSGSTDTQYF
TGTGCCAGCGGATCGGGGAGCACAGATACGCAGTATTTT
>TRBD1|.|TRBJ1-5|TRBV28
CASSLTGRVHPQHF
TGTGCCAGCAGCCTGACAGGGCGGGTTCATCCCCAGCATTTT
>TRBD1|few|TRBJ2-1|TRBV10-3
CAIGQGNYNEQFF
TGTGCCATCGGACAGGGTAACTACAATGAGCAGTTCTTC
>.|.|TRBJ1-5|TRBV24-1
CATCSTDSHPHQPQHF
TGTGCCACCTGTTCAACCGACAGCCACCCTCATCAGCCCCAGCATTTT
>.|.|TRBJ1-1|TRBV6-5
CASNNRVGTEAFF
TGTGCCAGCAATAACAGGGTGGGCACTGAAGCTTTCTTT
>TRBD1|.|TRBJ2-1|TRBV5-4
CASSLGQGRDEQFF
TGTGCCAGCAGCTTGGGACAGGGAAGGGATGAGCAGTTCTTC
>.|.|TRBJ1-1|TRBV14
CASSRGRNTEAFF
TGTGCCAGCAGCCGGGGCAGAAACACTGAAGCTTTCTTT
>.|.|TRBJ1-1|TRBV27
CASSLREFTEAFF
TGTGCCAGCAGTTTGAGGGAATTCACTGAAGCTTTCTTT
>.|.|TRBJ2-2|TRBV9
CASSQDSAREELFF
TGTGCCAGTAGCCAGGACAGCGCCCGAGAGGAGCTGTTTTTT
>TRBD2|.|TRBJ2-3|TRBV2
CASSDRTGLAGGNTQYF
TGTGCCAGCAGTGATAGGACTGGACTAGCGGGGGGAAATACGCAGTATTTT
>.|.|TRBJ2-2|TRBV7-9
CASSPRAGGELFF
TGTGCCAGCAGCCCCAGAGCGGGCGGGGAGCTGTTTTTT
>.|.|TRBJ1-4|TRBV30
CAWDRGPTNEKLFF
TGTGCCTGGGACAGAGGACCAACTAATGAAAAACTGTTTTTT
>.|.|TRBJ2-1|TRBV19
CASSIALSSYNEQFF
TGTGCCAGTAGTATTGCGTTGAGCTCCTACAATGAGCAGTTCTTC